The TCR beta chain under discussion was sequenced for a study of CD8+CD57+ T cells in acquired aplastic anemia. CDR3 length: 14 residues. The V gene's germline CDR1 is SGDLS and CDR2 YYNGEE. V lost 2 bases, J lost 4 bases, and 12 bases lay in between. Flow cytometry had shown expanded CD8+CD57+ cells in the patients chosen for sequencing. Genomic DNA acted as the template from which TCR beta VDJ combination and CDR3 sequence profiling were carried out. From the reads, TCRdb called clonotypes with MiXCR, one entry per CDR3 protein. The sample includes 150,000 to 160,000 distinct CDR3 sequences, roughly half of them seen just once.

Sequenced input: sorted CD4+, CD8+, or CD8+CD57+ T cells (not recorded which) from PBMCs. This sequence originates from a human donor with aplastic anemia. J is TRBJ2-5 and V is TRBV9; tentative D call: TRBD1 (6 bases). The DNA of the CDR3 is TGTGCCAGCAGCGTGGGGACAATAGGAGAGACCCAGTACTTC. Translation gives CASSVGTIGETQYF.